This TCR delta chain was captured in a study of gamma-delta chains in newborns, infants, children. TCRdb re-identified clones in the reads via CATT. The table shows fewer than 4,500 delta-chain clones, with around 3.1% occurring only once. CDR1 is GEAIGNYY, CDR2 EKD, per germline. The CDR3 is 19 amino acids. There are a few counts of this clone. A read error may be the cause here, since a much bigger clone is one base away. This receptor was obtained from a child who was a newborn, infant or young child, either healthy, febrile or measles-vaccinated (not recorded which). This chain links TRDV2 with TRDJ3, with 13 bases fitting TRDD3. Sequenced: blood. This chain's CDR3 is CACDTLGDTGSRDTRQMFF. In DNA form, the CDR3 reads TGTGCCTGTGACACACTGGGGGATACGGGCTCCCGGGACACCCGACAGATGTTTTTC.